The 32 T cell receptor beta chains given below trace back to one sample, sequenced in a study of CD8 T cells in ankylosing spondylitis. TCRdb re-called the 5' RACE reads through MiXCR, storing one row per CDR3 protein. The table records roughly 180,000 distinct CDR3 sequences, around a tenth of them present only once. Input material: blood, either unsorted or a sorted T cell fraction (not recorded which). The receptors come from a female donor with ankylosing spondylitis or in good health (not recorded which).

This clonotype appeared a few times. This chain connects TRBV20-1 to TRBJ1-2; TRBD1 is a possible D gene (5 bases). Trimming removed 5 bases from V and 6 bases from J, with 19 bases in between. CDR1 is DFQATT and CDR2 is SNEGSKA in the germline V gene (reference sequence). The CDR3 extends over 14 amino acids. The CDR3 DNA sequence: TGCAGTGCTTTAGGGGTTTCACGGAGGGATGGCTACACCTTC. It yields the protein CSALGVSRRDGYTF.

This clonotype was found many times. The V and J genes are TRBV20-1 and TRBJ2-4, with 7 nucleotides matching TRBD1. Germline V gives CDR1 DFQATT, CDR2 SNEGSKA (reference sequence). The CDR3 extends over 15 amino acids. V lost 4 bases to trimming and J lost 0 bases; unmatched junction nucleotides: 6. CDR3 nucleotide sequence: TGCAGTGCTATTAAACAGGGGTTAGCCAAAAACATTCAGTACTTC. Residues: CSAIKQGLAKNIQYF.

This chain uses TRBV2 with TRBJ1-1; the D gene is possibly TRBD1 (5 bases). Germline V gene lookup returns CDR1 SNHLY and CDR2 FYNNEI. Trimming removed 7 bases at V and 6 bases at J, with 12 bases between. This CDR3 has 12 amino acids. CDR3 in DNA: TGTGCCAGCATGGGGGGGGAGCCTGAAGCTTTCTTT. This sequence encodes CASMGGEPEAFF.

This clonotype has more than one count but fewer than ten. The chain uses TRBV4-2 and TRBJ2-7; TRBD2 matches 11 bases. After removal of 2 bases from V and 1 base from J, the junction contained 4 bases not matched to a gene. Looked up from germline, CDR1 is LGHNA and CDR2 is YNFKEQ. The CDR3 spans 16 residues. CDR3 sequence (DNA): TGTGCCAGCAGCCAATCCGGGACTAGCGGATCCTACGAGCAGTACTTC. This translates into CASSQSGTSGSYEQYF.

This clonotype was counted between two and nine times. Here the CDR3 DNA reads TGTGCCAGCAGCCAAGGAGTCACTGAAGCTTTCTTT. Amino acids: CASSQGVTEAFF. The rearrangement uses TRBV3-1 and TRBJ1-1; D ambiguous. V was pared by 1 base and J by 4 bases, with 4 bases between. CDR1 LGHDT and CDR2 YNNKEL come from the germline V gene (reference sequence). There are 12 residues in the CDR3. Supplemented by reference TRBV3-1 and TRBJ1-1, the full variable domain reads DTAVSQTPKYLVTQMGNDKSIKCEQNLGHDTMYWYKQDSKKFLKIMFSYNNKELIINETVPNRFSPKSPDKAHLNLHINSLELGDSAVYFCASSQGVTEAFFGQGTRLTVV.

The chain employs TRBV30 and TRBJ2-1; D unclear. CDR1 is GTSNPN, CDR2 SVGIG, per germline (reference sequence). The CDR3 loop spans 14 amino acids. V was clipped by 0 bases and J by 1 base, with 7 bases between them. CDR3 DNA sequence: TGTGCCTGGAGTGTTTCTACGTCCTACAATGAGCAGTTCTTC. Translated, it gives CAWSVSTSYNEQFF.

This clonotype was seen a few times. The V gene is TRBV30, the J gene TRBJ1-4, with D uncertain. Trimming cost V 0 bases and J 6 bases, with 11 bases left between them. This CDR3 has 14 amino acids. The germline gives CDR1 GTSNPN, CDR2 SVGIG (reference sequence). The CDR3 is CAWSVTGRDEKLFF. The CDR3 region has the DNA TGTGCCTGGAGTGTCACCGGGCGGGATGAAAAACTGTTTTTT.

This clonotype has more than one count but fewer than ten. The chain has TRBV3-1 and TRBJ2-5; D perhaps matches TRBD1 (6 bases). CDR3 length: 16 residues. V shed 5 bases and J shed 3 bases, with 19 bases lying between them. Germline CDR1 is LGHDT and CDR2 is YNNKEL (reference sequence). In DNA form, the CDR3 reads TGTGCCAGCAGCTCCCAAGGACCCAGGGGCGAAGAGACCCAGTACTTC. Translating gives CASSSQGPRGEETQYF.

The V call is TRBV20-1, the J call TRBJ2-7; D gene ambiguous. The V and J ends lost 3 bases and 2 bases respectively, with 11 bases between them. The CDR3 loop spans 13 amino acids. Germline V gene lookup returns CDR1 DFQATT and CDR2 SNEGSKA (reference sequence). The CDR3 DNA sequence: TGCAGTGCTAGTTACTCCGACCCCTACGAGCAGTACTTC. Its translation: CSASYSDPYEQYF.

The J gene is TRBJ2-7, the V gene TRBV27; D remains unclear. Germline CDR1 MNHEY, CDR2 SMNVEV (reference sequence). The V gene lost 7 bases and the J gene lost 5 bases, with 18 bases spanning the gap. This CDR3 comprises 14 residues. The CDR3 sequence is CASTVVPGFHEQYF. The CDR3 nucleotides are TGTGCCAGCACCGTAGTCCCAGGCTTCCACGAGCAGTACTTC.

The chain couples TRBV20-1 to TRBJ2-2, with unresolved D. Per germline, CDR1 DFQATT and CDR2 SNEGSKA (reference sequence). The CDR3 has 14 residues. V dropped 2 bases and J dropped 7 bases, with 14 bases sitting between them. CDR3 in amino acids: CSARLIGLGGELFF. CDR3 bases: TGCAGTGCTAGATTAATAGGATTGGGCGGGGAGCTGTTTTTT.

The table lists this clonotype with many counts. This chain joins TRBV24-1 and TRBJ1-1, with TRBD1 matching 8 bases. This CDR3 contains 14 residues. V gave up 5 bases and J gave up 7 bases; unmatched junction bases: 8. Germline CDR1 is KGHDR and CDR2 is SFDVKD. The CDR3 sequence: CATSGPGGVGEAFF. For the CDR3, the DNA is TGTGCCACCAGTGGCCCAGGGGGCGTGGGTGAAGCTTTCTTT.

The CDR3 DNA follows: TGCGCCAGCAGCTCCGGGACAGGGGCTGGCGATGAGCAGTTCTTC. This sequence encodes CASSSGTGAGDEQFF. This chain uses TRBV5-1 with TRBJ2-1, with 10 bases fitting TRBD1. Germline loops: CDR1 SGHRS, CDR2 YFSETQ. V was pared by 3 bases and J by 8 bases, with 8 bases of the junction left unmatched. CDR3 length equals 15 residues. The variable domain in full, with the rest retrieved from reference TRBV5-1 and TRBJ2-1, is KAGVTQTPRYLIKTRGQQVTLSCSPISGHRSVSWYQQTPGQGLQFLFEYFSETQRNKGNFPGRFSGRQFSNSRSEMNVSTLELGDSALYLCASSSGTGAGDEQFFGPGTRLTVL.

The chain uses TRBV20-1 and TRBJ2-1; no reliable D call. The CDR3 has 12 residues. Germline V CDR1 and CDR2: DFQATT, SNEGSKA (reference sequence). The ends were cut back, 8 bases at V and 10 bases at J, with 18 bases in the middle. The CDR3 DNA reads as TGCAGTCTCATGAGTAAAGGGCGGGAGCAGTTCTTC. This encodes CSLMSKGREQFF.

This clonotype came up a few times. This sequence joins TRBV9 and TRBJ1-3; a possible D gene is TRBD1 (5 bases). The germline V gene encodes CDR1 SGDLS and CDR2 YYNGEE. This CDR3 is built from 17 residues. The V end lost 4 bases, the J end lost 3 bases, and 20 bases lay between the germline ends. This CDR3 reads CASSPPWGGEDGNTIYF. CDR3 nucleotides: TGTGCCAGCAGCCCACCCTGGGGGGGAGAAGATGGAAACACCATATATTTT.

V and J are TRBV12-3 or TRBV12-4 and TRBJ2-5; TRBD1 or TRBD2 may be the D gene (5 bases each). Trimming cost V 3 bases and J 4 bases, with 6 bases left between them. The CDR3 length is 12 residues. CDR3 protein: CASSLGVETQYF. The CDR3 nucleotides are TGTGCCAGCAGTTTGGGGGTAGAGACCCAGTACTTC.

This clonotype was detected a few times. The chain links TRBV7-6 to TRBJ2-3; perhaps D is TRBD1 or TRBD2 (5 bases each). V was pared by 5 bases and J by 1 base, with 10 bases between. Germline CDR1 reads SGHVS; CDR2 reads FNYEAQ. The CDR3 sequence is 14 residues long. For the CDR3, the DNA is TGTGCCAGCAGCCAACGGGGCCGCACAGATACGCAGTATTTT. Protein product: CASSQRGRTDTQYF.

The V gene is TRBV5-1, the J gene TRBJ1-1, with 8 nucleotides matching TRBD1. The CDR3 sequence is 15 residues long. Per germline, CDR1 SGHRS and CDR2 YFSETQ. After removal of 4 bases from V and 6 bases from J, the junction contained 11 bases not matched to a gene. CDR3 region: CASSVQGAVYAEAFF. In DNA form, the CDR3 reads TGCGCCAGCAGCGTTCAGGGGGCGGTTTACGCTGAAGCTTTCTTT. The variable domain in full, with the rest retrieved from reference TRBV5-1 and TRBJ1-1, is KAGVTQTPRYLIKTRGQQVTLSCSPISGHRSVSWYQQTPGQGLQFLFEYFSETQRNKGNFPGRFSGRQFSNSRSEMNVSTLELGDSALYLCASSVQGAVYAEAFFGQGTRLTVV.

V and J are TRBV2 and TRBJ2-4; D is uncertain. The CDR3 is 13 residues long. V was pared by 6 bases and J by 2 bases, with 8 bases between. Germline lookup yields CDR1 SNHLY and CDR2 FYNNEI. The CDR3: CASRQYSKNIQYF. The CDR3, as DNA: TGTGCCAGCAGACAATATTCCAAAAACATTCAGTACTTC.

This clonotype was seen repeatedly, ten times or more. This chain connects TRBV6-1 to TRBJ2-2; D is undetermined. There are 11 residues in the CDR3. Deletions cut 10 bases from V and 7 bases from J, with 10 bases between. Germline V CDR1 and CDR2: MNHNS, SASEGT. The CDR3 DNA follows: TGTGCCATCAGGTCGGGCGGGGAGCTGTTTTTT. As protein: CAIRSGGELFF.

The chain is built from TRBV28 and TRBJ1-1, with D hard to call. This CDR3 spans 14 amino acids. Trimming took 7 bases from V and 3 from J, leaving 15 bases between them. Germline V gene data show CDR1 as MDHEN and CDR2 as SYDVKM. The chain's CDR3 is CASTDQDADTEAFF. Written as DNA, the CDR3 is TGTGCCAGCACCGACCAGGACGCAGACACTGAAGCTTTCTTT.

The sample holds many counts of this clonotype. The chain combines TRBV28 with TRBJ2-1; maybe TRBD2 (6 bases). The CDR3 loop spans 14 amino acids. Germline V gene data show CDR1 as MDHEN and CDR2 as SYDVKM. The V end was cut by 2 bases, the J end by 3 bases, with 8 bases between. CDR3 bases: TGTGCCAGCAGTTTAGGTAGCGGCTACAATGAGCAGTTCTTC. Encoded protein: CASSLGSGYNEQFF.

The chain recombines TRBV7-9 with TRBJ2-5; no definite D call. Trimming stripped 4 bases from V and 3 bases from J, with 9 bases between. Germline V gives CDR1 SEHNR, CDR2 FQNEAQ (reference sequence). CDR3 length: 13 residues. The CDR3 DNA reads as TGTGCCAGCAGCTCCCCCGGAGAAGAGACCCAGTACTTC. Its protein is CASSSPGEETQYF.

This clonotype occurred many times. J is TRBJ1-2 and V is TRBV15; no reliable D call. V dropped 1 base and J dropped 7 bases, with 16 bases sitting between them. Germline CDR1 LNHNV, CDR2 YYDKDF (reference sequence). The CDR3 length is 15 residues. The CDR3 is CATSRASLEGGGYTF. In nucleotides, the CDR3 is TGTGCCACCAGCAGAGCTTCCCTGGAAGGAGGTGGCTACACCTTC.

V gene TRBV4-3 combines with J gene TRBJ2-1, with 9 bases aligning to TRBD2. This CDR3 spans 17 amino acids. Germline loops: CDR1 LGHNA, CDR2 YSLEER. J gave up 4 bases and V 0 bases, and 7 bases lay outside the gene matches. The CDR3 loop reads CASSQEFGLAGYNEQFF. CDR3 in DNA: TGCGCCAGCAGCCAAGAATTTGGGCTAGCGGGATACAATGAGCAGTTCTTC.

This clonotype turned up a few times. The V gene is TRBV29-1, the J gene TRBJ1-1, with a tentative D call TRBD1 (6 bases). The CDR3 totals 14 residues. V was shortened by 6 bases and J by 4 bases, with 18 bases between the two germline ends. In germline, CDR1 is SQVTM, CDR2 ANQGSEA. CDR3 coding DNA: TGCAGCGTACAGGGACCAGCGGGTATCACTGAAGCTTTCTTT. Protein product: CSVQGPAGITEAFF.

The J gene is TRBJ2-7, the V gene TRBV4-3; 8 nucleotides agree with TRBD2. The CDR3 contains 13 residues. V was pared by 4 bases and J by 6 bases, with 5 bases of the junction left unmatched. Germline CDR1 LGHNA, CDR2 YSLEER. The chain's CDR3 is CASSPGGSAEQYF. Written as DNA, the CDR3 is TGCGCCAGCAGCCCGGGAGGGTCGGCCGAGCAGTACTTC.

The chain has TRBV4-3 and TRBJ2-7; 11 bases align to TRBD2. Germline V gene data show CDR1 as LGHNA and CDR2 as YSLEER. CDR3 size: 15 residues. Trimming at V came to 4 bases and at J to 5 bases, leaving 7 bases not matched to a gene. The CDR3 DNA is TGCGCCAGCAGCCGGGGACTAGCGGCGGGGGACGAGCAGTACTTC. Translation gives CASSRGLAAGDEQYF.

This clonotype was counted ten times or more. The V and J genes are TRBV12-3 or TRBV12-4 and TRBJ2-7, with D perhaps TRBD2 (7 bases). Trimming cost V 6 bases and J 6 bases, with 21 bases left between them. The CDR3 is made up of 15 amino acids. The CDR3 DNA follows: TGTGCCAGCAGCCCCCTGGGGGGGCCAGCGGGCGAGCAGTACTTC. This translates into CASSPLGGPAGEQYF.

At least ten counts were recorded for this clonotype. The V call is TRBV9, the J call TRBJ2-5; D may be TRBD2 (6 bases). The germline V gene encodes CDR1 SGDLS and CDR2 YYNGEE. The CDR3 extends over 14 amino acids. Trimming stripped 7 bases from V and 5 bases from J, with 18 bases between. CDR3 DNA: TGTGCCAGCGGAAGCGGGTCGTCTCGGGAGACCCAGTACTTC. Its protein is CASGSGSSRETQYF.

This clonotype was seen ten or more times. The rearrangement uses TRBV7-9 and TRBJ2-5, with 7 nucleotides matching TRBD2. The germline CDR1 and CDR2 sequences are SEHNR and FQNEAQ (reference sequence). The ends lost 5 bases at V and 3 bases at J; junction bases unmatched: 3. The length of the CDR3 is 13 residues. This CDR3 reads CASSPSGEETQYF. The CDR3, as DNA: TGTGCCAGCAGCCCTAGCGGCGAAGAGACCCAGTACTTC.

This clonotype was detected a few times. The chain carries TRBV19 and TRBJ2-7; D may be TRBD2 (6 bases). The CDR3 totals 14 residues. The germline gives CDR1 LNHDA, CDR2 SQIVND (reference sequence). Trimming removed 0 bases from V and 2 bases from J, with 8 bases in between. The CDR3 sequence: CASSIDGSTYEQYF. In DNA, the CDR3 is TGTGCCAGTAGTATAGACGGGAGTACCTACGAGCAGTACTTC.